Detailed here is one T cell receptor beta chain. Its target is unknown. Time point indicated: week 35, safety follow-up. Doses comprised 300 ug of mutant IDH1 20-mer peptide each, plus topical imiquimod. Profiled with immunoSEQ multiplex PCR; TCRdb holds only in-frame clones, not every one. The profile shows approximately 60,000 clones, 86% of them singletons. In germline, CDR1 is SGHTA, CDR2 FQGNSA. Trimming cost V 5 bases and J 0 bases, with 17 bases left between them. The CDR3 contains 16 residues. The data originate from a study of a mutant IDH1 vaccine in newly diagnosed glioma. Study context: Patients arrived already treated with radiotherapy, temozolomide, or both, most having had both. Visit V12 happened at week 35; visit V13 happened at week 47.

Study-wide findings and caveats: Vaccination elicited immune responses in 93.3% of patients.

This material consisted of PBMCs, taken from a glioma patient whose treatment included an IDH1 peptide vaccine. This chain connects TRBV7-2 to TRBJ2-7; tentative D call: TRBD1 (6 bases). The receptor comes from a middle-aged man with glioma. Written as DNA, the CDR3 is TGTGCCAGCAGCCGCCGGACTGCAGGGGTCTCCTACGAGCAGTACTTC. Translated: CASSRRTAGVSYEQYF.